This T cell receptor beta chain was recorded in a study of glioma-infiltrating T cells. This clonotype was detected many times. V dropped 0 bases and J dropped 3 bases, with 8 bases sitting between them. This CDR3 spans 14 amino acids. The germline CDR1 and CDR2 sequences are LGHDT and YNNKEL (reference sequence). The iRepertoire nested amplicon-rescue multiplex PCR amplified TCR alpha and beta CDR3s from RNA. TCRdb processed the multiplex PCR reads anew with MiXCR; each CDR3 protein has one entry. The table lists tens of thousands of distinct CDR3 sequences, roughly 37% of them singletons. This TCR was sampled from a human donor with low-grade glioma or glioblastoma, undergoing nonglioma brain surgery, or in good health (not recorded which). The rearrangement links TRBV3-1 to TRBJ1-2; D ambiguous. Sequencing input: glioma tissue, nonneoplastic brain tissue, or PBMCs (not recorded which). CDR3 sequence reads: CASSQDNSYYGYTF. CDR3 in DNA: TGTGCCAGCAGCCAAGATAACAGCTACTATGGCTACACCTTC.